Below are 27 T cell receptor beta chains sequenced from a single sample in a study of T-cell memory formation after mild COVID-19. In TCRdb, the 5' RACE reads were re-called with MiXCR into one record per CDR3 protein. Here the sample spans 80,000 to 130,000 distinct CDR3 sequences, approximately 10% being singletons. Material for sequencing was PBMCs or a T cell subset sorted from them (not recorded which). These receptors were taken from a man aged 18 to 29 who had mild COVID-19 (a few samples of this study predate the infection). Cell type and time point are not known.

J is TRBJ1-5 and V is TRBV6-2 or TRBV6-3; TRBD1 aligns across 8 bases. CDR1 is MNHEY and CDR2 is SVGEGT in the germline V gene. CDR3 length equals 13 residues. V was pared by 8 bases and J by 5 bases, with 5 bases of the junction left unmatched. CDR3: CASGQGGYQPQHF. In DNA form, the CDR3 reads TGTGCCAGCGGACAGGGCGGGTATCAGCCCCAGCATTTT.

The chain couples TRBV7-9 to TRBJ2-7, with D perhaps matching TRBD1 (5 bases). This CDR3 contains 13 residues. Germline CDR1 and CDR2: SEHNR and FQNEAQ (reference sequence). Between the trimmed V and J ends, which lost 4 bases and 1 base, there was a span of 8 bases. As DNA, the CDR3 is TGTGCCAGCAGCTCCCCAGGGTCCTACGAGCAGTACTTC. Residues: CASSSPGSYEQYF.

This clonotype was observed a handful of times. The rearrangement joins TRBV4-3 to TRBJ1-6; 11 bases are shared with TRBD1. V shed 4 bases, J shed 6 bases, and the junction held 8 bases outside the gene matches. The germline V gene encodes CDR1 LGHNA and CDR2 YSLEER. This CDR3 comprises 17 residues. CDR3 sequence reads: CASSLRGQGARNSPLHF. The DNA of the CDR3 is TGCGCCAGCAGCCTGAGAGGACAGGGGGCGCGTAATTCACCCCTCCACTTT.

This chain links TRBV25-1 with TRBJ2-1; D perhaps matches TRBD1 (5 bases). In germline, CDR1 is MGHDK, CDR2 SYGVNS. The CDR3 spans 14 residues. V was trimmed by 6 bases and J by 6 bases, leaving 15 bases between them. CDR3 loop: CASSGQGNFNEQFF. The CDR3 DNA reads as TGTGCCAGCAGCGGGCAGGGTAATTTCAATGAGCAGTTCTTC.

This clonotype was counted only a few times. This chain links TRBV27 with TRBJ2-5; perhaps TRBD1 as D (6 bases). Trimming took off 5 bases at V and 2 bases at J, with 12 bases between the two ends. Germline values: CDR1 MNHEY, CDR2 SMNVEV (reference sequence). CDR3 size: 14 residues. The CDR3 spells CASSQGIQQETQYF. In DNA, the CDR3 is TGTGCCAGCAGTCAGGGGATCCAACAAGAGACCCAGTACTTC.

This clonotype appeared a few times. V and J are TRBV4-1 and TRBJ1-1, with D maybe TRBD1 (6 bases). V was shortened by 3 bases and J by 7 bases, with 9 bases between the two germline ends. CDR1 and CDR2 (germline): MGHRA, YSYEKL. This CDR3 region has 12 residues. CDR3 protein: CASSQGASEAFF. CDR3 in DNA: TGCGCCAGCAGCCAGGGGGCCAGTGAAGCTTTCTTT.

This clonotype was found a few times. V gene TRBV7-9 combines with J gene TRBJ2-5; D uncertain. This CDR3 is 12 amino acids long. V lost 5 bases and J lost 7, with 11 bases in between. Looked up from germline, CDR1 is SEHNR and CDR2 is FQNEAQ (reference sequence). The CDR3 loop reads CASSDIEWTQYF. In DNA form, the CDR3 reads TGTGCCAGCAGCGACATAGAATGGACCCAGTACTTC.

DNA for the CDR3: TGTGCCAGCAATATTAGGGGACAGTACAATGAGCAGTTCTTC. Its protein is CASNIRGQYNEQFF. This chain joins TRBV5-4 and TRBJ2-1; 7 nucleotides align to TRBD1. The length of the CDR3 is 14 residues. CDR1 SGHNT and CDR2 YYREEE come from the germline V gene (reference sequence). V lost 6 bases, J lost 4 bases, and 7 bases stayed unmatched.

The DNA of the CDR3 is TGTGCCACCAGGACAGGGGACACCGGGGAGCTGTTTTTT. This codes for CATRTGDTGELFF. This sequence joins TRBV6-2 or TRBV6-3 and TRBJ2-2; 9 positions agree with TRBD1. The CDR3 contains 13 residues. V was clipped by 10 bases and J by 3 bases; unmatched bases: 3. Germline V lookup: CDR1 MNHEY, CDR2 SVGEGT.

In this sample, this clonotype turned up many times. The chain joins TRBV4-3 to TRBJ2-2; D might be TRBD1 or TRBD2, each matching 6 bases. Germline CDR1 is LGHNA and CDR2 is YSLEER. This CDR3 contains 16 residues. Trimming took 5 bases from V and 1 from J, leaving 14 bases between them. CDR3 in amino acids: CASSYGGGRNTGELFF. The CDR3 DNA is TGCGCCAGCAGCTACGGAGGGGGGAGGAACACCGGGGAGCTGTTTTTT.

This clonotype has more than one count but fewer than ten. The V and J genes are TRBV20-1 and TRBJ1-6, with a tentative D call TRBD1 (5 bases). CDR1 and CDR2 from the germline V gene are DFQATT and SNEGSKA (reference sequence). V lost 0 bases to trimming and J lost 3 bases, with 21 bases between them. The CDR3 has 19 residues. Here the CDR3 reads CSARDQVRPTTVYNSPLHF. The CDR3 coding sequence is TGCAGTGCTAGAGATCAGGTTCGCCCGACGACAGTCTATAATTCACCCCTCCACTTT.

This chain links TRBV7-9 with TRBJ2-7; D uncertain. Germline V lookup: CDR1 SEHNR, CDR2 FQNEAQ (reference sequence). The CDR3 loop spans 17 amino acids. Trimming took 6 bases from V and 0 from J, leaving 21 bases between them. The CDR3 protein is CASSPLVTLAFSYEQYF. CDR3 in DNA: TGTGCCAGCAGTCCTCTGGTGACCCTCGCTTTCTCCTACGAGCAGTACTTC.

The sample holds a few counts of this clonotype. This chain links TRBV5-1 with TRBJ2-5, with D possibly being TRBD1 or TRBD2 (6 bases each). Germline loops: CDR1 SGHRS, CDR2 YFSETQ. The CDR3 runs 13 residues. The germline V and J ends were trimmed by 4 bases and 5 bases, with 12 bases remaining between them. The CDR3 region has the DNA TGCGCCAGCAGCGGAGGGGGAAGGGAGACCCAGTACTTC. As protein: CASSGGGRETQYF. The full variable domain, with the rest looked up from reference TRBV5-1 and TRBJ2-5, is KAGVTQTPRYLIKTRGQQVTLSCSPISGHRSVSWYQQTPGQGLQFLFEYFSETQRNKGNFPGRFSGRQFSNSRSEMNVSTLELGDSALYLCASSGGGRETQYFGPGTRLLVL.

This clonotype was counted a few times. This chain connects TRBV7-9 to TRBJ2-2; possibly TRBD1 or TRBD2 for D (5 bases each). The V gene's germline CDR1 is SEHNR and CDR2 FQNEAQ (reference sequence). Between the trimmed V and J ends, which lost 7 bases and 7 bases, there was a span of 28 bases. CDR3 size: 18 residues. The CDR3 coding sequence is TGTGCCAGCACCCGTTTTCCCCGGGACGAAGTCGACATCGGGGAGCTGTTTTTT. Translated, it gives CASTRFPRDEVDIGELFF.

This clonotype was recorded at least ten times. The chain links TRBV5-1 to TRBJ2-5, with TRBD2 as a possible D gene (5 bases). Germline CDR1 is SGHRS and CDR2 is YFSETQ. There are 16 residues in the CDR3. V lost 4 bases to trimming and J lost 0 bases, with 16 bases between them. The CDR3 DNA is TGCGCCAGCAGCCCCCGGGGTCCGACGAACCAAGAGACCCAGTACTTC. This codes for CASSPRGPTNQETQYF.

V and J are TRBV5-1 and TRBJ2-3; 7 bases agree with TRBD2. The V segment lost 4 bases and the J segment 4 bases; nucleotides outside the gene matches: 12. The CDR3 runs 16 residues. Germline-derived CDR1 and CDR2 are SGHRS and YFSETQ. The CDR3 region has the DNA TGCGCCAGCAGCCTGGAACTAGCGTCGATCTCAGATACGCAGTATTTT. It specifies CASSLELASISDTQYF.

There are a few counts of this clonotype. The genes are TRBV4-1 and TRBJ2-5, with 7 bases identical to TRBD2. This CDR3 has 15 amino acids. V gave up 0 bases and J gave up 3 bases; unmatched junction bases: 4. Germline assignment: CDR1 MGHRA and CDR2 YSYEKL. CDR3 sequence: CASSQERTREETQYF. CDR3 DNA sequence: TGCGCCAGCAGCCAAGAACGGACTAGGGAAGAGACCCAGTACTTC.

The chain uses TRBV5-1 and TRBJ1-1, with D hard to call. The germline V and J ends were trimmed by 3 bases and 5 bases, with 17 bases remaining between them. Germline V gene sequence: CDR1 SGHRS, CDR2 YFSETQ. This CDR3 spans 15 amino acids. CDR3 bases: TGCGCCAGCAGCTGGACGGGCCGCCTGGGGACTGAAGCTTTCTTT. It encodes CASSWTGRLGTEAFF. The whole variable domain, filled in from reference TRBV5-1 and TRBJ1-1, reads KAGVTQTPRYLIKTRGQQVTLSCSPISGHRSVSWYQQTPGQGLQFLFEYFSETQRNKGNFPGRFSGRQFSNSRSEMNVSTLELGDSALYLCASSWTGRLGTEAFFGQGTRLTVV.

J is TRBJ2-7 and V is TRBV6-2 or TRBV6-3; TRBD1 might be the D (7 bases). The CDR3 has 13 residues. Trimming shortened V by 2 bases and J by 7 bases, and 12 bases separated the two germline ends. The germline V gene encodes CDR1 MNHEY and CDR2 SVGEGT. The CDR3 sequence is CASSYGPGGEQYV. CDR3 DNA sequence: TGTGCCAGCAGTTACGGGCCAGGGGGGGAGCAGTACGTC.

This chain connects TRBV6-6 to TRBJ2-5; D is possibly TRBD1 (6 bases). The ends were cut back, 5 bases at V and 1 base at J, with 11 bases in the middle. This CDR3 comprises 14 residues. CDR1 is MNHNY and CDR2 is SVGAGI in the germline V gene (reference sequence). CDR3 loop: CASSHRDTQETQYF. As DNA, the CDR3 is TGTGCCAGCAGTCACCGGGACACCCAAGAGACCCAGTACTTC.

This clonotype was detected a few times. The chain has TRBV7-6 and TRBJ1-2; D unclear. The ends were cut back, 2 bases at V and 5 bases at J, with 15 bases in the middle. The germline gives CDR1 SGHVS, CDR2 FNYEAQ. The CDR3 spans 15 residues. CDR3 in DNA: TGTGCCAGCAGCTTAAGGGCAGAGACCCAGTATGGCTACACCTTC. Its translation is CASSLRAETQYGYTF.

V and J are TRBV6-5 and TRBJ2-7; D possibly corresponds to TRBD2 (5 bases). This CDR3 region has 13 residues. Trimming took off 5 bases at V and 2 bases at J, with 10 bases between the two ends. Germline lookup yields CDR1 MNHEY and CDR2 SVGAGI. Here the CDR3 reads CASSEGNTYEQYF. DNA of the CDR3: TGTGCCAGCAGTGAGGGCAATACCTACGAGCAGTACTTC.

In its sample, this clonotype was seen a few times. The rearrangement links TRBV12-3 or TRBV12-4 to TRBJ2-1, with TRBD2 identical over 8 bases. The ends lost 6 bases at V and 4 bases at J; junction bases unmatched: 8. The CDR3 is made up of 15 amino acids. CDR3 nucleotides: TGTGCCAGCAGCCAAACTAGCGGACTTTACAATGAGCAGTTCTTC. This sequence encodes CASSQTSGLYNEQFF.

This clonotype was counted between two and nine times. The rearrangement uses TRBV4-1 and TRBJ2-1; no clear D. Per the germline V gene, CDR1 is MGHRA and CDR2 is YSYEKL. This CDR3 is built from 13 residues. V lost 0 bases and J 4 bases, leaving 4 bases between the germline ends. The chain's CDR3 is CASSQDAYNEQFF. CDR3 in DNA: TGCGCCAGCAGCCAAGATGCGTACAATGAGCAGTTCTTC.

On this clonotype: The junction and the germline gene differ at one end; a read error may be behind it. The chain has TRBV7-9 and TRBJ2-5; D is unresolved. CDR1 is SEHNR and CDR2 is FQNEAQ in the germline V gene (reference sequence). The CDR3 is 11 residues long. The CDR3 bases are TGTGCCAGCAGCTCATCCTACTCTAGGGACTTC. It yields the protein CASSSSYSRDF.

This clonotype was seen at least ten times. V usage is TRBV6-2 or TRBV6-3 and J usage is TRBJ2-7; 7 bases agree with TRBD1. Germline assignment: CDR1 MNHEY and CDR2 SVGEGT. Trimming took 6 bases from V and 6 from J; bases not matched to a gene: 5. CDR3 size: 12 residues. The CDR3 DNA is TGTGCCAGCAGCCCCACAGGGGTCGAGCAGTACGTC. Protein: CASSPTGVEQYV.

The CDR3 DNA sequence: TGTGCCAGCAGTTATAATACAGGGTCGGTATACAATGAGCAGTTCTTC. This sequence encodes CASSYNTGSVYNEQFF. This chain joins TRBV28 and TRBJ2-1, with D possibly matching TRBD1 (6 bases). Trimming took 4 bases from V and 4 from J, leaving 17 bases between them. Germline CDR1 and CDR2: MDHEN and SYDVKM. The CDR3 covers 16 residues.